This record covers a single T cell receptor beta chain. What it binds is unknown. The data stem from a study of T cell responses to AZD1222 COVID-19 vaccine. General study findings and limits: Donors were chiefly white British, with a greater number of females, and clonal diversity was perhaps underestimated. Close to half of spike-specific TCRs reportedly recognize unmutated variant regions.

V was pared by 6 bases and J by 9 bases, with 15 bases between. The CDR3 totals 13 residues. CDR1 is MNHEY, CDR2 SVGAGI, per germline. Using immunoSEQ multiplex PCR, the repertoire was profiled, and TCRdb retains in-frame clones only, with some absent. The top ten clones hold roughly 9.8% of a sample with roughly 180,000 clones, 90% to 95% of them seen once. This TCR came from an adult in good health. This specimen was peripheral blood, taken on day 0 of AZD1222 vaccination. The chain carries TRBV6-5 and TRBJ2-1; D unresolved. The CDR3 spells CASRPRLLGEQFF. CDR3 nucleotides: TGTGCCAGCAGGCCAAGACTCCTCGGTGAGCAGTTCTTC.